The 16 T cell receptor beta chains presented below share a single source sample, sequenced in a study of blood T cells in healthy people across ages. With a J-beta primer mix and a sample-barcoded 5' primer, a second PCR ran roughly 6 to 12 cycles. One entry per CDR3 protein results from TCRdb running MiXCR on the 5' RACE reads. Of roughly 800,000 distinct CDR3 sequences listed, roughly 25% are singletons. This sample was also put to use in a study of T cells of mothers and their children.

Sequencing input: blood. All receptors come from a boy aged 5-17 years in good health.

The V call is TRBV6-5, the J call TRBJ2-4, with D possibly TRBD2 on 6 matching bases. The germline V gene encodes CDR1 MNHEY and CDR2 SVGAGI. V was clipped by 4 bases and J by 7 bases, with 14 bases between them. The CDR3 totals 14 residues. The CDR3 region is CASSSWPGDNIQYF. DNA for the CDR3: TGTGCCAGCAGTTCGTGGCCGGGGGACAACATTCAGTACTTC.

V and J are TRBV20-1 and TRBJ2-7, with TRBD2 identical over 9 bases. The CDR3 has 18 amino acids. The germline V gene has CDR1 DFQATT and CDR2 SNEGSKA (reference sequence). V lost 0 bases, J lost 2 bases, and 14 bases stayed unmatched. The CDR3 DNA is TGCAGTGCTAGAGATCTCGGCTATAGCGGGAGAGGTCCCTACGAGCAGTACTTC. Translation gives CSARDLGYSGRGPYEQYF.

V gene TRBV20-1 combines with J gene TRBJ2-5; D may be TRBD2 (7 bases). The CDR3 sequence is 14 residues long. Per the germline V gene, CDR1 is DFQATT and CDR2 is SNEGSKA (reference sequence). The V end was cut by 5 bases, the J end by 5 bases, with 18 bases between. The CDR3, as DNA: TGCAGTGCTGGGGCGGGGGCGAATCCGGAGACCCAGTACTTC. This translates into CSAGAGANPETQYF.

The rearrangement joins TRBV6-1 to TRBJ2-7, with 9 bases lining up with TRBD1. With 6 bases clipped from V and 6 bases from J, the junction kept 12 bases outside the gene matches. The germline V gene encodes CDR1 MNHNS and CDR2 SASEGT. This CDR3 contains 15 residues. The CDR3 spells CASRKTGTGISEQYF. CDR3 in DNA: TGTGCCAGCAGGAAGACCGGGACAGGGATCAGCGAGCAGTACTTC.

Only a few counts were recorded for this clonotype. The rearrangement links TRBV7-9 to TRBJ2-1; no clear D gene. The better agreement between TRBJ2-5 and the DNA end casts doubt on the J call. The length of the CDR3 is 12 residues. Germline V gene data show CDR1 as SEHNR and CDR2 as FQNEAQ (reference sequence). CDR3 sequence (DNA): TGTGCCAGCAGCTTCGAGCCGGGGACCCAGTACTTC. Translating it yields CASSFEPGTQYF.

CDR3 sequence (DNA): TGCGCCAGCAGTACTAGCGGGAGTGAGGACATTCAGTACTTC. This sequence encodes CASSTSGSEDIQYF. The V gene is TRBV5-1, the J gene TRBJ2-4; 11 bases agree with TRBD2. The CDR3 totals 14 residues. V lost 5 bases, J lost 8 bases, and 6 bases stayed unmatched. CDR1 and CDR2 from the germline V gene are SGHRS and YFSETQ.

In this sample, this clonotype turned up a few times. This chain links TRBV20-1 with TRBJ1-6, with a tentative D call TRBD1 (5 bases). Germline CDR1 reads DFQATT; CDR2 reads SNEGSKA (reference sequence). The V end lost 3 bases, the J end lost 0 bases, and 15 bases lay between the germline ends. CDR3 length equals 17 residues. CDR3: CSARIQAGSSYNSPLHF. The CDR3 nucleotides read TGCAGTGCTAGGATCCAGGCAGGGAGCTCCTATAATTCACCCCTCCACTTT.

This clonotype was seen a few times. This chain links TRBV7-9 with TRBJ2-7, with 10 bases that match TRBD1. Per the germline V gene, CDR1 is SEHNR and CDR2 is FQNEAQ (reference sequence). The CDR3 has 15 residues. Germline trimming cut 5 bases from V and 3 bases from J; bases unmatched to any gene: 7. The CDR3 DNA reads as TGTGCCAGCAGCGGGTGGGACAGGGGAATCTACGAGCAGTACTTC. Translation: CASSGWDRGIYEQYF.

The genes are TRBV29-1 and TRBJ2-5, with D perhaps given as TRBD1 or TRBD2 (5 bases each). V lost 6 bases and J 5 bases, leaving 19 bases between the germline ends. Germline V CDR1 and CDR2: SQVTM, ANQGSEA. The CDR3 sequence is 14 residues long. CDR3: CSVVLWGTWETQYF. CDR3 nucleotide sequence: TGCAGCGTCGTTTTATGGGGGACCTGGGAGACCCAGTACTTC.

This clonotype was picked up a small number of times. This chain uses TRBV4-3 with TRBJ1-2; TRBD1 is a possible D gene (5 bases). The ends were cut back, 4 bases at V and 6 bases at J, with 15 bases in the middle. The CDR3 has 14 residues. Looked up from germline, CDR1 is LGHNA and CDR2 is YSLEER. The CDR3 DNA reads TGCGCCAGCAGCCCGGGGGTCGCGAGGGATGGCTACACCTTC. Amino acids: CASSPGVARDGYTF.

The table lists this clonotype with a few counts. The chain uses TRBV6-6 and TRBJ2-7; D perhaps matches TRBD2 (6 bases). This CDR3 has 13 amino acids. The germline V gene has CDR1 MNHNY and CDR2 SVGAGI (reference sequence). V gave up 5 bases and J gave up 2 bases, with 10 bases separating them. The CDR3 loop is CASSISGPYEQYF. As DNA, the CDR3 is TGTGCCAGCAGTATTAGCGGACCCTACGAGCAGTACTTC.

V is TRBV19 and J is TRBJ2-1, with TRBD2 as a possible D gene (6 bases). The CDR3 is made up of 13 amino acids. Trimming took off 4 bases at V and 9 bases at J, with 13 bases between the two ends. Germline CDR1 LNHDA, CDR2 SQIVND (reference sequence). The CDR3 coding sequence is TGTGCCAGTAGTACGGGAGAGGGTGGTGAGCAGTTCTTC. The encoded protein is CASSTGEGGEQFF.

On this clonotype: A junction boundary mismatches the germline segment, possibly from a read error. This rearrangement joins TRBV6-1 to TRBJ1-2; 7 nucleotides line up with TRBD1. The CDR3 spans 14 residues. Germline loops: CDR1 MNHNS, CDR2 SASEGT. CDR3 DNA sequence: TGTGCCAGCAGTCCGACAGGGCCTAACTATGACTACACCTTC. It specifies CASSPTGPNYDYTF.

This rearrangement joins TRBV6-1 to TRBJ2-1; D may be TRBD2 (5 bases). Trimming took off 6 bases at V and 4 bases at J, with 22 bases between the two ends. The CDR3 spans 17 residues. Germline V gives CDR1 MNHNS, CDR2 SASEGT. This CDR3 reads CASRAGQWGGVYNEQFF. The CDR3 region has the DNA TGTGCCAGCAGGGCGGGTCAGTGGGGTGGGGTATACAATGAGCAGTTCTTC.

The CDR3 sequence: CSARRQFRNIQYF. CDR3 bases: TGCAGTGCTAGAAGGCAGTTTAGAAACATTCAGTACTTC. This chain joins TRBV20-1 and TRBJ2-4; D gene ambiguous. The ends were cut back, 2 bases at V and 6 bases at J, with 11 bases in the middle. This CDR3 contains 13 residues. The V gene's germline CDR1 is DFQATT and CDR2 SNEGSKA (reference sequence).

The table lists this clonotype with a few counts. This rearrangement joins TRBV20-1 to TRBJ2-2, with 7 bases matching TRBD1. Germline CDR1 DFQATT, CDR2 SNEGSKA (reference sequence). The CDR3 length is 13 residues. Trimming cost V 5 bases and J 4 bases; bases outside gene matches: 4. CDR3 in amino acids: CSARDRATGELFF. The CDR3 DNA reads TGCAGTGCTCGTGACAGGGCCACCGGGGAGCTGTTTTTT.